Listed below are T cell receptor beta chains from one sample, sequenced in a study of T cells after yellow fever vaccination. Each CDR3 protein gets one entry after TCRdb re-called the 5' RACE reads with MiXCR. The table has 200,000 to 300,000 distinct CDR3 sequences, over 3% seen once. The source was PBMCs, collected 15 days after the yellow fever booster vaccination. These receptors all come from a man aged 18 to 29 who received the YFV17D yellow fever vaccine. CDR3s include the opening cysteine and the closing phenylalanine or tryptophan. D genes are given only for firm matches. Expanded clones are given a class, and other clones once, few, many or no size at all.

D: NA; J: TRBJ2-5; V: TRBV20-1; size: few; length: 13; CDR3: CSALEDFGKTQYF; DNA: TGCAGTGCTTTAGAGGATTTCGGAAAGACCCAGTACTTC
D: TRBD1; J: TRBJ2-7; V: TRBV5-1; size: many; length: 15; CDR3: CASSLSGGAGYEQYF; DNA: TGCGCCAGCAGCTTGTCAGGGGGCGCAGGATACGAGCAGTACTTC
D: NA; J: TRBJ2-1; V: TRBV2; size: many; length: 15; CDR3: CASSEIQVTYNEQFF; DNA: TGTGCCAGCAGTGAAATACAGGTGACCTACAATGAGCAGTTCTTC
D: TRBD2; J: TRBJ2-1; V: TRBV7-2; size: many; length: 16; CDR3: CASSRTLAGGGNEQFF; DNA: TGTGCCAGCAGCCGCACACTAGCGGGGGGAGGTAATGAGCAGTTCTTC
D: NA; J: TRBJ1-4; V: TRBV5-1; size: many; length: 14; CDR3: CASRQGRPGEKLFF; DNA: TGCGCCAGCAGACAAGGAAGGCCGGGGGAAAAACTGTTTTTT
D: NA; J: TRBJ1-2; V: TRBV18; size: few; length: 13; CDR3: CASSGTAIYGYTF; DNA: TGTGCCAGCTCCGGAACAGCGATCTATGGCTACACCTTC
D: TRBD1; J: TRBJ2-7; V: TRBV12-3/TRBV12-4; size: many; length: 14; CDR3: CASTLTGRPYEQYF; DNA: TGTGCCAGCACCCTGACAGGGAGACCCTACGAGCAGTACTTC
D: NA; J: TRBJ1-6; V: TRBV2; size: few; length: 16; CDR3: CASSDRSGSYNSPLHF; DNA: TGTGCCAGCAGTGATCGGTCTGGGTCCTATAATTCACCCCTCCACTTT
D: TRBD1; J: TRBJ1-5; V: TRBV5-1; size: few; length: 14; CDR3: CASSWGTENQPQHF; DNA: TGCGCCAGCAGCTGGGGGACAGAGAATCAGCCCCAGCATTTT
D: TRBD1; J: TRBJ1-5; V: TRBV27; size: many; length: 16; CDR3: CASSLYGTGLDQPQHF; DNA: TGTGCCAGCAGTTTATATGGGACAGGGTTGGATCAGCCCCAGCATTTT
D: TRBD1; J: TRBJ2-7; V: TRBV27; size: NA; length: 12; CDR3: CASLDRAYEQYF; DNA: TGTGCCAGCCTAGACAGGGCCTACGAGCAGTACTTC
D: NA; J: TRBJ2-3; V: TRBV7-2; size: many; length: 14; CDR3: CASSLAPGGDTQYF; DNA: TGTGCCAGCAGCTTAGCGCCCGGGGGAGATACGCAGTATTTT
D: TRBD1; J: TRBJ2-1; V: TRBV7-2; size: many; length: 16; CDR3: CASSSRTGGVSNEQFF; DNA: TGTGCCAGCAGCTCCCGGACAGGGGGCGTGAGCAATGAGCAGTTCTTC
D: NA; J: TRBJ2-1; V: TRBV27; size: many; length: 14; CDR3: CASRGGGPHNEQFF; DNA: TGTGCCAGCAGGGGTGGGGGGCCGCACAATGAGCAGTTCTTC
D: NA; J: TRBJ2-1; V: TRBV18; size: many; length: 12; CDR3: CASSTDSRDEFF; DNA: TGTGCCAGCTCAACCGACTCCAGGGACGAGTTCTTC
D: TRBD1; J: TRBJ1-5; V: TRBV7-8; size: NA; length: 16; CDR3: CASSLAAGGFNQPQHF; DNA: TGTGCCAGCAGCTTAGCCGCAGGGGGCTTTAATCAGCCCCAGCATTTT
D: NA; J: TRBJ2-3; V: TRBV27; size: many; length: 17; CDR3: CASSLTAGDVRTDTQYF; DNA: TGTGCCAGCAGTTTAACCGCAGGGGACGTGAGGACAGATACGCAGTATTTT
D: NA; J: TRBJ2-1; V: TRBV7-9; size: many; length: 13; CDR3: CASSLPDHNEQFF; DNA: TGTGCCAGCAGCTTACCGGATCACAATGAGCAGTTCTTC
D: NA; J: TRBJ1-2; V: TRBV7-2; size: many; length: 13; CDR3: CASSPDSTYGYTF; DNA: TGTGCCAGCAGTCCGGACAGTACCTATGGCTACACCTTC
D: NA; J: TRBJ1-5; V: TRBV12-3/TRBV12-4; size: many; length: 13; CDR3: CASSPSPASPQHF; DNA: TGTGCCAGCAGCCCTAGCCCGGCCTCGCCCCAGCATTTT
D: NA; J: TRBJ2-1; V: TRBV5-6; size: many; length: 15; CDR3: CASSLIHSSYNEQFF; DNA: TGTGCCAGCAGCTTGATCCACAGCTCCTACAATGAGCAGTTCTTC
D: TRBD1; J: TRBJ2-7; V: TRBV12-3/TRBV12-4; size: many; length: 15; CDR3: CASSPGGTGKYEQYF; DNA: TGTGCCAGCAGTCCCGGTGGGACAGGGAAATACGAGCAGTACTTC
D: TRBD2; J: TRBJ2-3; V: TRBV6-5; size: many; length: 13; CDR3: CAAASGGTDTQYF; DNA: TGTGCCGCGGCTAGCGGGGGCACAGATACGCAGTATTTT
D: NA; J: TRBJ1-6; V: TRBV12-2; size: NA; length: 15; CDR3: CASRQVGSRNSPLHF; DNA: TGTGCAAGTCGCCAGGTGGGGTCACGTAATTCACCCCTCCACTTT
D: NA; J: TRBJ1-1; V: TRBV6-5; size: many; length: 14; CDR3: CASSWGASGTEAFF; DNA: TGTGCCAGCAGTTGGGGGGCGTCCGGCACTGAAGCTTTCTTT
D: TRBD1; J: TRBJ1-2; V: TRBV20-1; size: many; length: 15; CDR3: CSATRDSFSNYGYTF; DNA: TGCAGTGCTACCCGGGACAGTTTCTCTAACTATGGCTACACCTTC
D: TRBD2; J: TRBJ2-3; V: TRBV6-5; size: many; length: 16; CDR3: CASSYSQRGGTDTQYF; DNA: TGTGCCAGCAGTTACTCACAGCGGGGGGGCACAGATACGCAGTATTTT
D: TRBD1; J: TRBJ2-5; V: TRBV20-1; size: many; length: 14; CDR3: CSARRQGRQETQYF; DNA: TGCAGTGCTAGACGACAGGGCCGCCAAGAGACCCAGTACTTC
D: NA; J: TRBJ2-6; V: TRBV27; size: few; length: 15; CDR3: CASSSWSSGANVLTF; DNA: TGTGCCAGCAGCTCTTGGAGCTCTGGGGCCAACGTCCTGACTTTC
D: NA; J: TRBJ2-7; V: TRBV7-2; size: many; length: 12; CDR3: CASSLSQYEQYF; DNA: TGTGCCAGCAGCTTATCCCAATACGAGCAGTACTTC
D: NA; J: TRBJ1-2; V: TRBV20-1; size: many; length: 13; CDR3: CSATGNPSYGYTF; DNA: TGCAGTGCCACAGGGAACCCTAGCTATGGCTACACCTTC
D: TRBD1; J: TRBJ2-2; V: TRBV7-2; size: many; length: 13; CDR3: CASRPQGTGELFF; DNA: TGTGCCAGCAGACCACAGGGGACCGGGGAGCTGTTTTTT
D: TRBD2; J: TRBJ2-3; V: TRBV6-5; size: NA; length: 16; CDR3: CASRPRTRRLTDTQYF; DNA: TGTGCCAGCAGGCCCAGGACTAGACGGCTGACAGATACGCAGTATTTT
D: NA; J: TRBJ2-3; V: TRBV28; size: many; length: 14; CDR3: CAIQSGGREDTQYF; DNA: TGTGCCATCCAATCCGGGGGCAGGGAGGATACGCAGTATTTT
D: TRBD1; J: TRBJ1-2; V: TRBV20-1; size: many; length: 14; CDR3: CSAMNQGAGYGYTF; DNA: TGCAGTGCTATGAATCAGGGGGCCGGCTATGGCTACACCTTC
D: NA; J: TRBJ2-7; V: TRBV18; size: many; length: 14; CDR3: CASSPPGTPLEQYF; DNA: TGTGCCAGCTCACCACCGGGGACACCGCTCGAGCAGTACTTC
D: NA; J: TRBJ2-2; V: TRBV10-3; size: many; length: 12; CDR3: CAISVLAGELFF; DNA: TGTGCCATCAGTGTCCTAGCCGGGGAGCTGTTTTTT
D: TRBD2; J: TRBJ2-2; V: TRBV7-2; size: many; length: 15; CDR3: CASSLVGGAGGELFF; DNA: TGTGCCAGCAGCTTAGTCGGGGGGGCTGGCGGGGAGCTGTTTTTT
D: NA; J: TRBJ2-3; V: TRBV12-5; size: many; length: 13; CDR3: CASGSNRDDRQYF; DNA: TGTGCTAGTGGCTCCAACCGGGACGATAGACAGTATTTT
D: TRBD2; J: TRBJ2-3; V: TRBV24-1; size: few; length: 16; CDR3: CATSDLRSGAYNTQYF; DNA: TGTGCCACCAGTGATTTACGCAGCGGGGCATACAATACGCAGTATTTT
D: NA; J: TRBJ2-3; V: TRBV20-1; size: many; length: 14; CDR3: CSAITGSSTDTQYF; DNA: TGCAGTGCTATCACAGGGTCTAGCACAGATACGCAGTATTTT
D: TRBD1; J: TRBJ2-1; V: TRBV24-1; size: many; length: 13; CDR3: CATSGTVYNEQFF; DNA: TGTGCCACCAGCGGGACAGTTTACAATGAGCAGTTCTTC
D: TRBD2; J: TRBJ2-1; V: TRBV6-6; size: many; length: 14; CDR3: CASRPLAGGYEQFF; DNA: TGTGCCAGCAGACCTCTGGCGGGGGGGTATGAGCAGTTCTTC
D: NA; J: TRBJ2-1; V: TRBV5-1; size: many; length: 13; CDR3: CASSLGTYNEQFF; DNA: TGCGCCAGCAGCCTGGGGACTTACAATGAGCAGTTCTTC
D: TRBD2; J: TRBJ2-1; V: TRBV11-1; size: many; length: 16; CDR3: CASSLLRGGAPHEQFF; DNA: TGTGCCAGCAGCTTGCTACGCGGGGGGGCCCCCCATGAGCAGTTCTTC
D: TRBD1; J: TRBJ1-1; V: TRBV5-1; size: many; length: 15; CDR3: CASSERTGGDTEAFF; DNA: TGCGCCAGCAGCGAACGGACAGGAGGGGACACTGAAGCTTTCTTT
D: NA; J: TRBJ1-2; V: TRBV21-1; size: many; length: 16; CDR3: CASSKVLNDLDYGYTF; DNA: TGTGCCAGCAGCAAAGTCCTTAACGACTTGGACTATGGCTACACCTTC
D: NA; J: TRBJ2-5; V: TRBV7-2; size: many; length: 13; CDR3: CASSYPREETQYF; DNA: TGTGCCAGCAGCTACCCGAGAGAAGAGACCCAGTACTTC
D: NA; J: TRBJ2-5; V: TRBV9; size: many; length: 15; CDR3: CASSERYGGSETQYF; DNA: TGTGCCAGCAGCGAGAGGTATGGGGGTTCAGAGACCCAGTACTTC
D: NA; J: TRBJ1-2; V: TRBV5-6; size: many; length: 15; CDR3: CASGPTLTENYGYTF; DNA: TGTGCCAGCGGCCCTACTCTGACCGAGAACTATGGCTACACCTTC
D: TRBD2; J: TRBJ2-3; V: TRBV7-2; size: many; length: 15; CDR3: CASSRGGSSTDTQYF; DNA: TGTGCCAGCAGCCGGGGGGGATCTAGCACAGATACGCAGTATTTT
D: NA; J: TRBJ2-3; V: TRBV19; size: few; length: 16; CDR3: CASSIDSTLRTDTQYF; DNA: TGTGCCAGTAGTATAGATTCCACTCTGCGCACAGATACGCAGTATTTT
D: NA; J: TRBJ1-1; V: TRBV5-1; size: many; length: 15; CDR3: CASSLWNRLNTEAFF; DNA: TGCGCCAGCAGCTTGTGGAACAGACTGAACACTGAAGCTTTCTTT
D: NA; J: TRBJ1-2; V: TRBV19; size: few; length: 14; CDR3: CASSDTDRTYGYTF; DNA: TGTGCCAGTAGTGACACTGACAGGACCTATGGCTACACCTTC
D: NA; J: TRBJ1-1; V: TRBV7-9; size: many; length: 14; CDR3: CASSLEGLGTEAFF; DNA: TGTGCCAGCAGCTTAGAGGGGCTGGGCACTGAAGCTTTCTTT
D: TRBD1; J: TRBJ1-6; V: TRBV12-3/TRBV12-4; size: many; length: 15; CDR3: CASSSSLTGGSPLHF; DNA: TGTGCCAGCAGCTCCTCCCTGACAGGGGGATCACCCCTCCACTTT
D: NA; J: TRBJ1-1; V: TRBV5-1; size: many; length: 14; CDR3: CASSSSQGNTEAFF; DNA: TGCGCCAGCAGTTCGTCACAGGGGAACACTGAAGCTTTCTTT
D: NA; J: TRBJ1-6; V: TRBV5-1; size: many; length: 14; CDR3: CASSAGDVDSPLHF; DNA: TGCGCCAGCAGCGCCGGGGACGTCGATTCACCCCTCCACTTT
D: NA; J: TRBJ1-1; V: TRBV9; size: many; length: 13; CDR3: CASNPSGAIEAFF; DNA: TGTGCCAGCAACCCCTCAGGGGCTATTGAAGCTTTCTTT